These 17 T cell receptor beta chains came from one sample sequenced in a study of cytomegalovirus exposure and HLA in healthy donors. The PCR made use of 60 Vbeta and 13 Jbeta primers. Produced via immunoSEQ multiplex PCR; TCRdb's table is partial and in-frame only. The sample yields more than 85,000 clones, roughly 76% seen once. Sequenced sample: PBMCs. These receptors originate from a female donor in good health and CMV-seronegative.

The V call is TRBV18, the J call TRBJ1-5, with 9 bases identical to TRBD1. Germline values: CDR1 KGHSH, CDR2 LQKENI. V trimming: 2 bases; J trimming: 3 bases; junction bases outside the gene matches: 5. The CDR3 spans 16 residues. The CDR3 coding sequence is TGTGCCAGCTCACCAAATACAGGGGGCAACAATCAGCCCCAGCATTTT. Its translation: CASSPNTGGNNQPQHF.

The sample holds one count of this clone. CDR3 in DNA: TGTGCCAGCAGCCTACTACGGCAGGGTGGAAATGAGCAGTTCTTC. This translates into CASSLLRQGGNEQFF. This chain links TRBV6-5 with TRBJ2-1, with D tentatively TRBD1 (5 bases). This CDR3 has 15 residues. Germline V lookup: CDR1 MNHEY, CDR2 SVGAGI. Trimming cost V 6 bases and J 7 bases, with 19 bases left between them.

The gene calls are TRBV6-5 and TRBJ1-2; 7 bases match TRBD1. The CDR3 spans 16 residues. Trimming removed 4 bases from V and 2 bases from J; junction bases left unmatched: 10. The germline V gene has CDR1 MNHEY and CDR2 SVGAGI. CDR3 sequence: CASSSPSTGQNYGYTF. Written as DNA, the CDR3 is TGTGCCAGCAGTTCCCCCTCGACAGGGCAAAACTATGGCTACACCTTC.

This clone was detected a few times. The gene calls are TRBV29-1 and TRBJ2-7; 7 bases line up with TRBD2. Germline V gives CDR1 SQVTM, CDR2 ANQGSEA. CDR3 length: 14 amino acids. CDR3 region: CSYGPGEGTYEQYF. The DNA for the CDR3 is TGCAGTTATGGCCCGGGGGAGGGAACCTACGAGCAGTACTTC.

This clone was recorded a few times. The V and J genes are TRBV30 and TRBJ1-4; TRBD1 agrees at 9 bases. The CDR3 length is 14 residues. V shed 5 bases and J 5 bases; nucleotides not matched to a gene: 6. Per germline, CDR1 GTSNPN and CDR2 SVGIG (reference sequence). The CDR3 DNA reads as TGTGCCTGGGCGCTACAGGGGGCCAATGAAAAACTGTTTTTT. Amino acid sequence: CAWALQGANEKLFF.

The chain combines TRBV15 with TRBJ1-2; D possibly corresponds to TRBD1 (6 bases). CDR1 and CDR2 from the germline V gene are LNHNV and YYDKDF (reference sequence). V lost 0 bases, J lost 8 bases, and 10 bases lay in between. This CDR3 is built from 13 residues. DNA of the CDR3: TGTGCCACCAGCAGAGACGACCAGGGGGGCTACACCTTC. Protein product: CATSRDDQGGYTF. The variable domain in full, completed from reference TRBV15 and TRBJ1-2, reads DAMVIQNPRYQVTQFGKPVTLSCSQTLNHNVMYWYQQKSSQAPKLLFHYYDKDFNNEADTPDNFQSRRPNTSFCFLDIRSPGLGDTAMYLCATSRDDQGGYTFGSGTRLTVV.

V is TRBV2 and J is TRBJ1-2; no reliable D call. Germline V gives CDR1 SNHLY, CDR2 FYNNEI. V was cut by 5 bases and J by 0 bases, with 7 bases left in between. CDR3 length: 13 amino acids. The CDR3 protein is CASSPETNYGYTF. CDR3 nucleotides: TGTGCCAGCAGTCCCGAGACTAACTATGGCTACACCTTC.

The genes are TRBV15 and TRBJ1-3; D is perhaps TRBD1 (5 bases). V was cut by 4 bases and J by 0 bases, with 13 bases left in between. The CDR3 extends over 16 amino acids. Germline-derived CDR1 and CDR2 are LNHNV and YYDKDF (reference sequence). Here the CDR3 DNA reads TGTGCCACCAGCACGGTGGGGGGAGTCTCTGGAAACACCATATATTTT. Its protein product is CATSTVGGVSGNTIYF.

This chain's CDR3 is CAISDPFRGGNQPQHF. The DNA of the CDR3 is TGTGCCATCAGTGACCCCTTCAGGGGCGGGAATCAGCCCCAGCATTTT. The chain combines TRBV10-3 with TRBJ1-5, with D maybe TRBD1 (6 bases). Deletions cut 3 bases from V and 4 bases from J, with 16 bases between. CDR1 and CDR2 (germline): ENHRY, SYGVKD. CDR3 size: 16 residues.

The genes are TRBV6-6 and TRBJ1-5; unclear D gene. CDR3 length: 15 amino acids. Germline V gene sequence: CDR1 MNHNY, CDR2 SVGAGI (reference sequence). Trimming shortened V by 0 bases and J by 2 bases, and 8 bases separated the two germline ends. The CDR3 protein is CASSYSDGGNQPQHF. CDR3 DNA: TGTGCCAGCAGTTACTCAGATGGAGGCAATCAGCCCCAGCATTTT.

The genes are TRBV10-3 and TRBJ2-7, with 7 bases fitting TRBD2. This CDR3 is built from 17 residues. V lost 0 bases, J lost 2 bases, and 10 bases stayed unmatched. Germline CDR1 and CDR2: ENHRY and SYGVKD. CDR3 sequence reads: CAISESGWLAVTYEQYF. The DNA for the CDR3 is TGTGCCATCAGTGAGTCTGGTTGGCTAGCGGTAACCTACGAGCAGTACTTC.

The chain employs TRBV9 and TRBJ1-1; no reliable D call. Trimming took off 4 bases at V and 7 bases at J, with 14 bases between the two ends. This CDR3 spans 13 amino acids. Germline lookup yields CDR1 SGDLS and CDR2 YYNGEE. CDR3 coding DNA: TGTGCCAGCAGCCCGGGGATTAGGAATGAAGCTTTCTTT. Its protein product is CASSPGIRNEAFF.

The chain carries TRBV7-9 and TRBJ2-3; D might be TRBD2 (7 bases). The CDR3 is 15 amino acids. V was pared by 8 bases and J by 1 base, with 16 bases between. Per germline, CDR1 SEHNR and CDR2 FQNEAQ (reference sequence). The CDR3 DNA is TGTGCCAGCCAGCCGGGGGGCTTTCGCACAGATACGCAGTATTTT. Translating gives CASQPGGFRTDTQYF.

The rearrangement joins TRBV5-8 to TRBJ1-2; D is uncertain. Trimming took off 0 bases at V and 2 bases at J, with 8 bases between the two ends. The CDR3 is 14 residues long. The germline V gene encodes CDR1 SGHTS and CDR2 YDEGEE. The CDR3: CASSLAYSNYGYTF. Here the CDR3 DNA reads TGTGCCAGCAGCTTGGCTTACAGCAACTATGGCTACACCTTC.

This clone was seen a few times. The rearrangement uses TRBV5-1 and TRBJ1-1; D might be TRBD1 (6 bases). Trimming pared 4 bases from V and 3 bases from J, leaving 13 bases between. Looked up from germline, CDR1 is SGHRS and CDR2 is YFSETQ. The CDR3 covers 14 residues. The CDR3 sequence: CASSSDRYDTEAFF. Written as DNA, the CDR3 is TGCGCCAGCAGCAGCGACAGGTACGACACTGAAGCTTTCTTT.

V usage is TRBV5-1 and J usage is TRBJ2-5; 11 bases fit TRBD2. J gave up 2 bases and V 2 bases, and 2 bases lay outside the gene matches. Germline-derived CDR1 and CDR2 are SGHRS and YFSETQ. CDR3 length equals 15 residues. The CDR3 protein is CASSFRLAGQETQYF. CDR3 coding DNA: TGCGCCAGCAGCTTCCGACTAGCGGGACAAGAGACCCAGTACTTC.

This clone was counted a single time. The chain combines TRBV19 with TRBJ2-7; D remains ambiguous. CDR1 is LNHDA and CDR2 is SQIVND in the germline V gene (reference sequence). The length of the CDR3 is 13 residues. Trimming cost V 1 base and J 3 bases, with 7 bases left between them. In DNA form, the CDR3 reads TGTGCCAGTAGTATAGGTAACAACTACGAGCAGTACTTC. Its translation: CASSIGNNYEQYF. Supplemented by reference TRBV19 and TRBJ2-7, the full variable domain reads DGGITQSPKYLFRKEGQNVTLSCEQNLNHDAMYWYRQDPGQGLRLIYYSQIVNDFQKGDIAEGYSVSREKKESFPLTVTSAQKNPTAFYLCASSIGNNYEQYFGPGTRLTVT.